This entry features one T cell receptor beta chain sequence. This receptor's antigen is unknown. Base-call qualities are not available, and no considerably larger clone is one nucleotide away. This record belongs to a study of blood T cell repertoires in COVID-19 (dated by TCRdb to 2020 to 2021). About the study as a whole: Samples from collaborators originated in the United States, Italy and Spain and spanned both the acute and convalescent phases of COVID-19. The repertoires were released in a freely available public database intended as a resource for research on the immune response to SARS-CoV-2. The samples were drawn from the first 160 participants of the ongoing ImmuneRACE study and from 1,200 or so subjects provided by 6 global collaborators. Nearly every sample came with metadata listing a de-identified subject ID, COVID-19 status, age in years and sex. Subjects who had been exposed to COVID-19, were actively infected with it, or had recovered from it provided the deeply sampled blood TCRbeta repertoires that made up the dataset. Where available, HLA class I and class II types were taken from metadata supplied by the sample provider and were not determined by assay-based typing. The material from the prospective study consisted of cDNA or gDNA derived from T cells, B-cell-depleted T cells, or PBMCs.

Whole blood was collected in K2EDTA tubes by collaborating institutions according to the institutions' own protocols. For TCRbeta analysis, collaborator samples were shipped as frozen whole blood, as isolated PBMCs, or as DNA extracted from either sample type. The germline V gene encodes CDR1 SGDLS and CDR2 YYNGEE. Counted from cysteine to phenylalanine, this CDR3 has 14 amino acids. The sequence is cut down to CDR3 DNA, 42 bases in frame from base 1. Relative to germline, V is 7 bases shorter and J is 0 bases shorter, with 13 bases between their ends. TCRbeta CDR3 regions were amplified from genomic DNA using the immunoSEQ Assay, a bias-controlled multiplex PCR. The published analysis was carried out like this. The number of nucleated cells in each sample was estimated by amplification of reference gene primers within the assay. To quantify the absolute abundance of each unique TCRbeta CDR3 rearrangement, sequence reads were collapsed and filtered. For each sample, productive Simpson clonality was calculated as the square root of Simpson's diversity index over productive rearrangements. TCRdb holds this immuneACCESS table with in-frame rearrangements only. Some clones are missing; in checked studies, unresolved V genes explain under half, and the rest has no known cause. From that table come the V and J calls and clone size; the DNA was used to work out D and trimming. This sample has around 57,000 clones in its table, and more than 80% of those were observed once. The top ten clones comprise roughly 7.6% of the sample.

Study-wide findings and limitations: The quantity of clinical and demographic metadata differed by source and by participant and was supplied without curation.

The sequencing input was peripheral blood. This TCR was recovered from a human donor with active COVID-19. The donor label of this sample is uncertain. The receptor chain draws on TRBV9 and TRBJ1-2; a confident D gene designation cannot be given. Here is the DNA: TGTGCCAGCGGGCGGGGAACCACTAACTATGGCTACACCTTC. Its translation is CASGRGTTNYGYTF.